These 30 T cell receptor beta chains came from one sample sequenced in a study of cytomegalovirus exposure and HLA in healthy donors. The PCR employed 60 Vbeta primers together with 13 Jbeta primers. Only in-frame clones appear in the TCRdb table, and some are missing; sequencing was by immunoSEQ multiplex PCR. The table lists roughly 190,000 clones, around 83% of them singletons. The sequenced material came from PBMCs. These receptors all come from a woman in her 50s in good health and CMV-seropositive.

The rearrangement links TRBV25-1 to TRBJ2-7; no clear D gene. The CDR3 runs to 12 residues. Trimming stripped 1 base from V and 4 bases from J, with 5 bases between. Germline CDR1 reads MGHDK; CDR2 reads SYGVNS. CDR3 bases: TGTGCCAGCAGTGAATCCGGGTACGAGCAGTACTTC. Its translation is CASSESGYEQYF.

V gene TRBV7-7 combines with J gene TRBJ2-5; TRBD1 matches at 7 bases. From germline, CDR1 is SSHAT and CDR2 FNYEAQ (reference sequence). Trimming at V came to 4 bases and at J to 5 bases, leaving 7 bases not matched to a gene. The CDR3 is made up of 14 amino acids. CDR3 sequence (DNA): TGTGCCAGCAGCTCACGACAGGGCGGGGAGACCCAGTACTTC. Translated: CASSSRQGGETQYF.

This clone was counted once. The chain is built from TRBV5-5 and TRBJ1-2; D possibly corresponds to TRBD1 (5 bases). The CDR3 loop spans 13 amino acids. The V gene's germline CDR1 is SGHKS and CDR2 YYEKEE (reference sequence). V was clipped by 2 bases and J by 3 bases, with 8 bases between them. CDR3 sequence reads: CASSFTGDYGYTF. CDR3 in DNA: TGTGCCAGCAGCTTCACGGGGGACTATGGCTACACCTTC.

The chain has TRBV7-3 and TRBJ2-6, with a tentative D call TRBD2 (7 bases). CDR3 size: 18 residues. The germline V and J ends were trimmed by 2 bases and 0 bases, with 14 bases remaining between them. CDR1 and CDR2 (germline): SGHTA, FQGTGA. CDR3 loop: CASSLGGASSSGANVLTF. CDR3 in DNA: TGTGCCAGCAGCTTAGGGGGGGCATCTAGCTCTGGGGCCAACGTCCTGACTTTC.

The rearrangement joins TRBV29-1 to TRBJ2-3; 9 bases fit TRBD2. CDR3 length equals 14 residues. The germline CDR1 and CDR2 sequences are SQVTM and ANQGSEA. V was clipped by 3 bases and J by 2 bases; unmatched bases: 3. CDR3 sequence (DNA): TGCAGCGTTGATGCGGGGGGGCCCACAGATACGCAGTATTTT. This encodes CSVDAGGPTDTQYF.

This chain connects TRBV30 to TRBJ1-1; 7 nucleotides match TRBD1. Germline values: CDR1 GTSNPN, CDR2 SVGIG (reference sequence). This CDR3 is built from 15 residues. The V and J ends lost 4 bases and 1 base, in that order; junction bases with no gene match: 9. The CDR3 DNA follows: TGTGCCTGGAACGGTCCGGCAGGGGGGAACACTGAAGCTTTCTTT. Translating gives CAWNGPAGGNTEAFF.

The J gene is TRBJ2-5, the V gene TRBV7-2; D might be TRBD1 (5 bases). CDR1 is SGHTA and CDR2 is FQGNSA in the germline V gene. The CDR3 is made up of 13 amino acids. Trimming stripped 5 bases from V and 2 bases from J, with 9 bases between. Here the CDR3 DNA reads TGTGCCAGCAGCCCAGGGCGGCAAGAGACCCAGTACTTC. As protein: CASSPGRQETQYF.

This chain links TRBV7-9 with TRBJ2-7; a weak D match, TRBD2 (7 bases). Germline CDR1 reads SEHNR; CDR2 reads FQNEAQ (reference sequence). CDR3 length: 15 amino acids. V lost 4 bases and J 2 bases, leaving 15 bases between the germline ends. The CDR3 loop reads CASSSEGGDPYEQYF. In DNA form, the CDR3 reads TGTGCCAGCAGCTCCGAGGGGGGGGATCCCTACGAGCAGTACTTC.

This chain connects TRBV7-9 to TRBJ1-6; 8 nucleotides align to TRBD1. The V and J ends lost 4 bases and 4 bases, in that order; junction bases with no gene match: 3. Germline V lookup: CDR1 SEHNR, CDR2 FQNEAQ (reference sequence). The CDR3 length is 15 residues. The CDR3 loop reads CASSSTGDYNSPLHF. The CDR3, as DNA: TGTGCCAGCAGCTCGACAGGGGATTATAATTCACCCCTCCACTTT.

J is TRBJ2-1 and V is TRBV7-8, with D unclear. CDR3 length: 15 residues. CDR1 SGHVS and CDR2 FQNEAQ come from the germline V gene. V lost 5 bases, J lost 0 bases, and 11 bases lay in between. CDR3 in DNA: TGTGCCAGCAGCACGACTCTGAGCTCCTACAATGAGCAGTTCTTC. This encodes CASSTTLSSYNEQFF.

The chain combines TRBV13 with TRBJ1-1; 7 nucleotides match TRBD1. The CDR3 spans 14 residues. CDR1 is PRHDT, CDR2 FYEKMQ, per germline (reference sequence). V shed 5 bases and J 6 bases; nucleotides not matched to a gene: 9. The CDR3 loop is CASSLSRGRAEAFF. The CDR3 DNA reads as TGTGCCAGCAGCCTTAGTAGGGGGCGGGCTGAAGCTTTCTTT.

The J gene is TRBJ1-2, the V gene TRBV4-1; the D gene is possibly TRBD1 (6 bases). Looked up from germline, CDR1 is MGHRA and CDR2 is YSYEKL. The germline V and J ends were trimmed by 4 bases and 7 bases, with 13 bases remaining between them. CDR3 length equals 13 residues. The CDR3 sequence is CASSPRGGSGYTF. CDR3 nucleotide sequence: TGCGCCAGCAGCCCTAGGGGGGGATCTGGCTACACCTTC.

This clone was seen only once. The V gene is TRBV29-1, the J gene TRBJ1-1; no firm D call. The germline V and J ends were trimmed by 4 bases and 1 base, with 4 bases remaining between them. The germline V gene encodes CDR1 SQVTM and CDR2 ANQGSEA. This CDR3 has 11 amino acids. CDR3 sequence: CSVVGNTEAFF. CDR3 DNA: TGCAGCGTTGTCGGGAACACTGAAGCTTTCTTT.

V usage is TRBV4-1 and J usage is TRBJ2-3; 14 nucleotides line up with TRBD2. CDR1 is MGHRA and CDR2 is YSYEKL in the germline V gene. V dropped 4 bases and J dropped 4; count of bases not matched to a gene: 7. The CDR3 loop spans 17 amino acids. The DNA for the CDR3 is TGCGCCAGCAGCCCCCTACCGACTAGCGGGGGGGCAGATACGCAGTATTTT. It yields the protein CASSPLPTSGGADTQYF.

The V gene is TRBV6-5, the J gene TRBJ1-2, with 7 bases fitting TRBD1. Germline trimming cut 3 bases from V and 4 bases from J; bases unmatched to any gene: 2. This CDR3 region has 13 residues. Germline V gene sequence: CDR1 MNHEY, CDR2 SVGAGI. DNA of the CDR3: TGTGCCAGCAGTTATAAGGGGGCCTATGGCTACACCTTC. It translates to CASSYKGAYGYTF.

This CDR3 is CATSMPGGADTQYF. The DNA for the CDR3 is TGTGCCACCAGCATGCCGGGCGGGGCAGATACGCAGTATTTT. V usage is TRBV15 and J usage is TRBJ2-3; tentatively, D is TRBD2 (6 bases). The germline V and J ends were trimmed by 4 bases and 4 bases, with 12 bases remaining between them. Germline-derived CDR1 and CDR2 are LNHNV and YYDKDF (reference sequence). The CDR3 runs to 14 residues. Together with reference TRBV15 and TRBJ2-3, the CDR3 gives the full variable domain: DAMVIQNPRYQVTQFGKPVTLSCSQTLNHNVMYWYQQKSSQAPKLLFHYYDKDFNNEADTPDNFQSRRPNTSFCFLDIRSPGLGDTAMYLCATSMPGGADTQYFGPGTRLTVL.

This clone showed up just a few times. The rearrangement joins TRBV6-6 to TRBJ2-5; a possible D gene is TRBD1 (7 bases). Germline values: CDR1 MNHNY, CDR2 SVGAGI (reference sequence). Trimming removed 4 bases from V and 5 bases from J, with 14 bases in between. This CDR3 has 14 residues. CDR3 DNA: TGTGCCAGCAGTTCCACGACAGGGAGGGAGACCCAGTACTTC. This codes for CASSSTTGRETQYF.

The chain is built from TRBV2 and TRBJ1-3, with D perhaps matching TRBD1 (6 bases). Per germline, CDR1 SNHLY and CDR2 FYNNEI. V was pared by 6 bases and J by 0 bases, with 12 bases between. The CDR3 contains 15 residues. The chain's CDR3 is CASSPDRSSGNTIYF. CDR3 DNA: TGTGCCAGCAGCCCCGACAGGAGCTCTGGAAACACCATATATTTT.

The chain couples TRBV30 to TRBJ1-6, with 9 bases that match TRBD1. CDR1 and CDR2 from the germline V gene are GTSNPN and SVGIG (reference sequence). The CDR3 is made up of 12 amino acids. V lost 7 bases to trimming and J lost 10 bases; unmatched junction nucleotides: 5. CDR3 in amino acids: CASDRGDSPLHF. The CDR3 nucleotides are TGTGCCTCGGACAGGGGCGACTCACCCCTCCACTTT. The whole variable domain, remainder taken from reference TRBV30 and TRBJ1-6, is SQTIHQWPATLVQPVGSPLSLECTVEGTSNPNLYWYRQAAGRGLQLLFYSVGIGQISSEVPQNLSASRPQDRQFILSSKKLLLSDSGFYLCASDRGDSPLHFGNGTRLTVT.

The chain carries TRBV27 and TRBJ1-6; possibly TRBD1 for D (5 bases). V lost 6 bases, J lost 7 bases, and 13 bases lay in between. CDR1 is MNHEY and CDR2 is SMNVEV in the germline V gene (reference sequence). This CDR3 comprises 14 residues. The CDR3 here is CASSPRGGNSPLHF. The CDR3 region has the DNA TGTGCCAGCAGCCCTCGGGGGGGAAATTCACCCCTCCACTTT.

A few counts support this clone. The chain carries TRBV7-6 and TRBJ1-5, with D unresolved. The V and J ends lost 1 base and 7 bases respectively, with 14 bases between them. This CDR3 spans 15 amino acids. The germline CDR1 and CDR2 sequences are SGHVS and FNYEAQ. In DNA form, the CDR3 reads TGTGCCAGCAGCTTAGTCCTCGGCCGGGAACAGCCCCAGCATTTT. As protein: CASSLVLGREQPQHF.

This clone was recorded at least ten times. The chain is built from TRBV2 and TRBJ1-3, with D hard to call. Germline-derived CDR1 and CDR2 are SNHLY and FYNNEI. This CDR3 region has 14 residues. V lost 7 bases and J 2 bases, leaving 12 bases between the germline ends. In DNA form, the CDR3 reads TGTGCCAGCATGAGGGAATGGGCTGGAAACACCATATATTTT. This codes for CASMREWAGNTIYF.

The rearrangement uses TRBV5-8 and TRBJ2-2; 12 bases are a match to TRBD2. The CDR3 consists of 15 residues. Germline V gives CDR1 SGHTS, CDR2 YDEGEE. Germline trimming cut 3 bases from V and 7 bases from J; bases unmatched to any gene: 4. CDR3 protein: CASSSSGGARGELFF. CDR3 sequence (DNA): TGTGCCAGCAGCTCTAGCGGGGGGGCCCGCGGGGAGCTGTTTTTT.

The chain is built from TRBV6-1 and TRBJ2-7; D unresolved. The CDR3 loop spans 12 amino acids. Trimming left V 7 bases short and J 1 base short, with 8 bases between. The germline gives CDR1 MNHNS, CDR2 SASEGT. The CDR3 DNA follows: TGTGCCAGCACCGTCGGGTCCTACGAGCAGTACTTC. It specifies CASTVGSYEQYF.

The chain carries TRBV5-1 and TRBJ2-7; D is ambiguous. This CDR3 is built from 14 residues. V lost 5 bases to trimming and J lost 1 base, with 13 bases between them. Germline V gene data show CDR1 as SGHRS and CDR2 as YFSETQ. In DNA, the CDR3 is TGCGCCAGCAGTTCGCTCAGGTCTTCCTACGAGCAGTACTTC. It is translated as CASSSLRSSYEQYF.

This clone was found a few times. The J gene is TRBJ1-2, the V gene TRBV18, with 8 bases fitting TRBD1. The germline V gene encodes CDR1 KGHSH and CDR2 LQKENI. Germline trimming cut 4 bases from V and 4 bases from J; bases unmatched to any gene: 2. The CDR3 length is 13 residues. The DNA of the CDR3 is TGTGCCAGCTCACTAGGACAGGGCTATGGCTACACCTTC. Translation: CASSLGQGYGYTF.

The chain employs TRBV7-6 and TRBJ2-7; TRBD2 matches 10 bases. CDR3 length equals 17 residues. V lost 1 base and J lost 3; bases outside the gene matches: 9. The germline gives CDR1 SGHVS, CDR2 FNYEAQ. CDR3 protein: CASSLGVAGGTRYEQYF. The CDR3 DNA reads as TGTGCCAGCAGCTTAGGGGTAGCGGGGGGCACCCGCTACGAGCAGTACTTC.

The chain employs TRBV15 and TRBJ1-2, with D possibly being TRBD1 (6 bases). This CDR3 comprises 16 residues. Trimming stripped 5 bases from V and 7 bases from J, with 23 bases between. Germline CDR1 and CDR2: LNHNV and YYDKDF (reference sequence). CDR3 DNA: TGTGCCACCAGCCGGGGGGGCGGAGGAGCTTATGGTGGCTACACCTTC. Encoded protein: CATSRGGGGAYGGYTF.

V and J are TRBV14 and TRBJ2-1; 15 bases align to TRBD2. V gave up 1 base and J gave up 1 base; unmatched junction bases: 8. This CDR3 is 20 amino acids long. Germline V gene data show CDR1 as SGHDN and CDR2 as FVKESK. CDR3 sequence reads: CASSQVRGLAGGVSYNEQFF. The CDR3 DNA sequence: TGTGCCAGCAGCCAAGTCCGGGGACTAGCGGGGGGTGTATCCTACAATGAGCAGTTCTTC.

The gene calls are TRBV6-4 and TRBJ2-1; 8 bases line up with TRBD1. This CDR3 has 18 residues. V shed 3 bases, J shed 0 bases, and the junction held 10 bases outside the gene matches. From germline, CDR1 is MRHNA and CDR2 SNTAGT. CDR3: CASSDPDRGFSSYNEQFF. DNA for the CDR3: TGTGCCAGCAGTGATCCCGACAGGGGCTTTAGCTCCTACAATGAGCAGTTCTTC.